This record concerns one T cell receptor (beta chain) sequence. Its matching antigen is unknown. A multiplex PCR was run with 60 Vbeta primers and 13 Jbeta primers. TCRdb's table, derived via immunoSEQ multiplex PCR, lists solely in-frame clones and lacks some. The sample yields roughly 200,000 clones, roughly 89% seen once. The entry originates in a study of cytomegalovirus exposure and HLA in healthy donors. Study-level results: A later examination showed that TCR association rates differed by HLA locus, with DRB1 most and HLA-C fewest. The study recorded 150 to 200 TCR beta chains that were cytomegalovirus-associated. TRBV6-2, TRBV6-3 and other indistinguishable V segments were excluded.

Germline CDR1 and CDR2: SGHDT and YYEEEE. V was cut by 0 bases and J by 3 bases, with 12 bases left in between. The CDR3 contains 15 residues. Each donor was healthy, and each was a bone marrow donor. The chain couples TRBV5-6 to TRBJ1-1; D is uncertain. The sequenced sample consisted of PBMCs. The clonotype comes from a woman aged 18-29 years in good health and CMV-seronegative. CDR3 residues: CASSLASESYTEAFF. CDR3 nucleotides: TGTGCCAGCAGCTTGGCTTCGGAGAGTTACACTGAAGCTTTCTTT.